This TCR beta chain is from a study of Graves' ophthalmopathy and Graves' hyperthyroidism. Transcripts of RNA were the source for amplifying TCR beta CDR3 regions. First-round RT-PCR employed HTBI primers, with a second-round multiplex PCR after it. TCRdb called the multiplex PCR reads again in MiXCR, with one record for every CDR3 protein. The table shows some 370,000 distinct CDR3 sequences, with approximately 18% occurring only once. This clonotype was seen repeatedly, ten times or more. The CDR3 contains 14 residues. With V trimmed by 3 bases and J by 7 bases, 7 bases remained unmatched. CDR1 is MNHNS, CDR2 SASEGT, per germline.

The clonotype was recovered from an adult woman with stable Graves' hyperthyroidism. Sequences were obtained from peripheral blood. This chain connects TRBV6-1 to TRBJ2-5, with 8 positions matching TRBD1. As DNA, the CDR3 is TGTGCCAGCAGTGAGCCAGGGGGCGTTGCGACCCAGTACTTC. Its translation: CASSEPGGVATQYF.